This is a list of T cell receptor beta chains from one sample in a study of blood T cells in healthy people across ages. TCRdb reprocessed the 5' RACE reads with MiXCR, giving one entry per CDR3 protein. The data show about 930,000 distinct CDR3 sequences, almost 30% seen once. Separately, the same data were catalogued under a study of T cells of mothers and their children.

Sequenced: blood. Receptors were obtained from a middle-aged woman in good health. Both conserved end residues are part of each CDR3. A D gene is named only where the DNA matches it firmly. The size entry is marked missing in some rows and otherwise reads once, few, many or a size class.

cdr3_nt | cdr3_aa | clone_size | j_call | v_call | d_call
TGTGCCAGCAGCCTTGACAGGGGCCTCCCCTCCTACGAGCAGTACTTC | CASSLDRGLPSYEQYF | - | TRBJ2-7 | TRBV28 | TRBD1
TGTGCCAGCAGTTCCATAGCGGGGGAGCTCACAGATACGCAGTATTTT | CASSSIAGELTDTQYF | few | TRBJ2-3 | TRBV6-2/TRBV6-3 | TRBD2
TGCAGCGTTGCCCCGCGGGGGCACACAGAATCCTACGAGCAGTACTTC | CSVAPRGHTESYEQYF | - | TRBJ2-7 | TRBV29-1 | -
TGTGCCATTAAAGGGCAGAGTACCAACAATGAGCAGTTCTTC | CAIKGQSTNNEQFF | - | TRBJ2-1 | TRBV10-3 | -
TGTGCCAGCAGCCACAGGTCCGAGCAGTACTTC | CASSHRSEQYF | many | TRBJ2-7 | TRBV12-3/TRBV12-4 | -
TGCAGTGCCAGCCCCCCTTCGCGGGGGGGAGATACGCAGTATTTT | CSASPPSRGGDTQYF | - | TRBJ2-3 | TRBV20-1 | TRBD2
TGCGCCAGCAGCCAAGGCTTGACAGGGGCCCTCGAGCAGTACTTC | CASSQGLTGALEQYF | few | TRBJ2-7 | TRBV4-1 | TRBD1
TGCGCCAGCAGCTACGGGACCAACAATCCGCCCCAGCATTTT | CASSYGTNNPPQHF | - | TRBJ1-5 | TRBV5-1 | -
TGTGCCAGGAGGTCACTAGCGGGGGGGCAGGTCACCGGGGAGCGGTTTTTT | CARRSLAGGQVTGERFF | - | TRBJ2-2 | TRBV2 | TRBD2
TGTGCCAGCAGCCAGGGGAATCAGGGCAATCAGCCCCAGCATTTT | CASSQGNQGNQPQHF | - | TRBJ1-5 | TRBV7-9 | -
TGTGCCAGCAGCCAAGATTTGGCTAGCGGGGGGGCGGAGACCCAGTACTTC | CASSQDLASGGAETQYF | - | TRBJ2-5 | TRBV3-1 | TRBD2
TGTGCCAGCAGCCCTCTTCCCCCCGGGGGGTTACAAGAGACCCAGTACTTC | CASSPLPPGGLQETQYF | many | TRBJ2-5 | TRBV3-1 | TRBD2
TGTGCCAGCAACTTCGATGGGACAGGGCGCACAGATACGCAGTATTTT | CASNFDGTGRTDTQYF | - | TRBJ2-3 | TRBV7-2 | TRBD1
TGTGCCAGCGGAAAAGGGACCCAGTACTTC | CASGKGTQYF | few | TRBJ2-5 | TRBV5-4 | -
TGCAGTGCCCCGACGGGACTTCGCACAGATACGCAGTATTTT | CSAPTGLRTDTQYF | - | TRBJ2-3 | TRBV20-1 | -
TGTGCCATCAGTGACATAGTGGGACAGTCTGGGGCCAACGTCCTGACTTTC | CAISDIVGQSGANVLTF | - | TRBJ2-6 | TRBV10-3 | TRBD1
TGTGCCAGCAGCCAAGAGGCGGCAGGGCGAAGGAATGAGCAGTTCTTC | CASSQEAAGRRNEQFF | - | TRBJ2-1 | TRBV14 | -
TGCAGCGTTGAACAGGGACGGAACACTGAAGCTTTCTTT | CSVEQGRNTEAFF | - | TRBJ1-1 | TRBV29-1 | -
TGTGCCAGCAGTTTAGGGAGTCCGCGGGACAGGGTTTCCGGGGAGCTGTTTTTT | CASSLGSPRDRVSGELFF | few | TRBJ2-2 | TRBV12-3/TRBV12-4 | TRBD1
TGTGCCAGCAGCCCCGGGGCTACGACAGGTTTGGAGACCCAGTACTTC | CASSPGATTGLETQYF | few | TRBJ2-5 | TRBV28 | -
TGTGCCAGCAGCTTACAAAGCGTTAACACCGGGGAGCTGTTTTTT | CASSLQSVNTGELFF | few | TRBJ2-2 | TRBV7-2 | -
TGTGCCAGCAGTTCCGGCTACCGGAACCGCTGGGGGACCCAGTACTTC | CASSSGYRNRWGTQYF | many | TRBJ2-5 | TRBV12-3/TRBV12-4 | -
TGTGCCAGCATAGGTGCTCCCCGGGGGGCCTACAATGAGCAGTTCTTC | CASIGAPRGAYNEQFF | many | TRBJ2-1 | TRBV6-5 | TRBD2
TGCGCCAGCAGCTTAAGGCCAGGGAGCACCGGGGAGCTGTTTTTT | CASSLRPGSTGELFF | - | TRBJ2-2 | TRBV5-1 | -
TGTGCCAGCAGCCCTAGCTTAGGGACTAGCGGGGGAAATGAGCAGTTCTTC | CASSPSLGTSGGNEQFF | many | TRBJ2-1 | TRBV7-8 | TRBD2
TGTGCCACCAGCAGAGCCTTCGAAATTTATGGCTACACCTTC | CATSRAFEIYGYTF | few | TRBJ1-2 | TRBV15 | -
TGTGCCAGCAGTGGTTCGAACACCGGGGAGCTGTTTTTT | CASSGSNTGELFF | many | TRBJ2-2 | TRBV6-4 | -
TGTGCCGGCAGCTTGGTCTCAGGGGGCAACTATGGCTACACCTTC | CAGSLVSGGNYGYTF | - | TRBJ1-2 | TRBV5-6 | TRBD1
TGTGCCATCAGTGAGTCGGGGGTCGAGCAGTACTTC | CAISESGVEQYF | - | TRBJ2-7 | TRBV10-3 | -
TGCAGTGCTAGAGACCCGGGGACAGGGATCGCAGATACGCAGTATTTT | CSARDPGTGIADTQYF | once | TRBJ2-3 | TRBV20-1 | TRBD1
TGTGCCAGCAGCTCCCGCCCTTTGGGCAGCTCCTACAATGAGCAGTTCTTC | CASSSRPLGSSYNEQFF | - | TRBJ2-1 | TRBV7-3 | -
TGTGCCAGCAGCTCAGAGGGCGAGCAGTACTTC | CASSSEGEQYF | many | TRBJ2-7 | TRBV6-6 | -
TGCGCCGGCAGCCAAGCAGGGGGTCAAGAGACCCAGTACTTC | CAGSQAGGQETQYF | - | TRBJ2-5 | TRBV4-1 | TRBD1
TGTGCCAGCCTCCCAGGGAGTTCCTACAATGAGCAGTTCTTC | CASLPGSSYNEQFF | few | TRBJ2-1 | TRBV2 | -
TGTGCCTGGAGTGTACCCCACAGGGACTACGAGCAGTACTTC | CAWSVPHRDYEQYF | - | TRBJ2-7 | TRBV30 | -
TGTGCCACCAGCAGCCAGACGTCAGGGGGTATCGGAGATACGCAGTATTTT | CATSSQTSGGIGDTQYF | - | TRBJ2-3 | TRBV15 | TRBD1
TGTGCCAGCAGCTTTAACTCCGGCTACAATGAGCAGTTCTTC | CASSFNSGYNEQFF | - | TRBJ2-1 | TRBV7-2 | -
TGTGCCAGCAGCTTCATCACTAGCGGGGGCTACGAGCAGTACTTC | CASSFITSGGYEQYF | few | TRBJ2-7 | TRBV7-2 | TRBD2
TGTGCCACCAGCAGAGGCGGGCTAATGGGGGGGGCGAACACTGAAGCTTTCTTT | CATSRGGLMGGANTEAFF | many | TRBJ1-1 | TRBV15 | -
TGCGCCAGCAGCGTAAGACTAGGAGCCTACGAGCAGTACTTC | CASSVRLGAYEQYF | - | TRBJ2-7 | TRBV5-1 | -
TGCAGTGCTAGAGATAGGAGAGACAGGGGCTATGGCTACACCTTC | CSARDRRDRGYGYTF | many | TRBJ1-2 | TRBV20-1 | TRBD1
TGTGCCATCAGTGACTCCGGAAATCAGCCCCAGCATTTT | CAISDSGNQPQHF | many | TRBJ1-5 | TRBV10-3 | -
TGTGCCAGCAGCTCAGAGGTCGGTAGCAAATACGAGCAGTACTTC | CASSSEVGSKYEQYF | few | TRBJ2-7 | TRBV7-9 | -
TGCGCCAGCAGCCAAGAGGGCAGGGGCAATGAGCAGTTCTTC | CASSQEGRGNEQFF | few | TRBJ2-1 | TRBV4-3 | -
TGCGCCAGCAGCCCTGGGGGACATAATAATGAAAAACTGTTTTTT | CASSPGGHNNEKLFF | - | TRBJ1-4 | TRBV5-1 | -
TGTGCCAGCAGTTTCGACTTCTTCTCTGGGGCCAACGTCCTGACTTTC | CASSFDFFSGANVLTF | - | TRBJ2-6 | TRBV27 | -
TGTGCCAGCAGCCGGGCCGGGACAGGGTACCAAGAGACCCAGTACTTC | CASSRAGTGYQETQYF | few | TRBJ2-5 | TRBV28 | TRBD1
TGTGCCAGCAGCTTATCATCTTCAGGGAGCTATGGCTACACCTTC | CASSLSSSGSYGYTF | many | TRBJ1-2 | TRBV7-3 | -
TGTGCCAGCAGGGAGCTCTCCCACAATGAGCAGTTCTTC | CASRELSHNEQFF | many | TRBJ2-1 | TRBV7-9 | -
TGCAGCGTGGGACAGGGTCAAAGGTACAATGAGCAGTTCTTC | CSVGQGQRYNEQFF | many | TRBJ2-1 | TRBV29-1 | TRBD1
TGCGCCAGCAGCCAAGTATACCTCCCGCTCTCTAATTCACCCCTCCACTTT | CASSQVYLPLSNSPLHF | few | TRBJ1-6 | TRBV4-1 | -
TGTGCCAGCAGTTCCCTAGTGAGTCCCTTTGGTGAGCAGTTCTTC | CASSSLVSPFGEQFF | - | TRBJ2-1 | TRBV28 | -